This entry concerns a single T cell receptor (beta chain). Antigen unknown. At one of its ends the junction is not consistent with the germline gene, which may arise from a read error. Described time point: baseline, week 1 (first vaccination visit). Treatment denoted: pre-vaccination baseline after standard-of-care therapy. Each donor presented with a new WHO grade 3 or 4 astrocytoma that tested IDH1-mutant and showed ATRX loss. This entry is derived from a study of a mutant IDH1 vaccine in newly diagnosed glioma. Study details: The earlier regimen, radiotherapy, temozolomide, or both, was most often both.

Study-level results: Altogether, about 95% of patients exhibited vaccine-induced immune responses.

Germline CDR1 and CDR2: SGHAT and FQNNGV. The length of the CDR3 is 16 residues. Generated by immunoSEQ multiplex PCR, the TCRdb table keeps only in-frame clones and is missing some. The table lists around 92,000 clones, 70% to 90% of them singletons. V is TRBV11-2 and J is TRBJ2-7, with D possibly TRBD1 on 6 matching bases. The sequenced sample was PBMCs, obtained from a glioma patient treated with radiotherapy, temozolomide or both. This sequence originates from a woman aged 45 to 65 with glioma. CDR3 amino acids: CASNLDRDILFYEQYF. The CDR3 nucleotides read TGTGCCAGCAACTTAGACCGGGACATACTCTTCTACGAGCAGTACTTC. Combining the CDR3 with reference TRBV11-2 and TRBJ2-7 gives the whole variable domain EAGVAQSPRYKIIEKRQSVAFWCNPISGHATLYWYQQILGQGPKLLIQFQNNGVVDDSQLPKDRFSAERLKGVDSTLKIQPAKLEDSAVYLCASNLDRDILFYEQYFGPGTRLTVT.